This TCR beta chain came from a study of glioma-infiltrating T cells after dendritic cell vaccination (dated by TCRdb to about 2016). Study-wide context: The cohort comprised approximately 15 glioblastoma patients from Phase I and II dendritic cell vaccination trials, 9 newly diagnosed and 6 with recurrent disease. Autologous tumor lysate-pulsed dendritic cell vaccination was administered to the patients between the early 2000s and the early 2010s. The vaccine was prepared from monocyte-derived dendritic cells that were cultured for approximately seven days with IL-4 and GM-CSF and then pulsed overnight with autologous tumor lysate. Patients received three intradermal dendritic cell vaccine injections at biweekly intervals in the arm below the axilla. Pretreatment tumor came from residual fresh-frozen tissue of the resection used to prepare the autologous tumor lysate vaccine. In glioblastoma patients vaccinated with dendritic cells, deep sequencing of TCR beta CDR3 regions served to measure the amount of tumor-infiltrating lymphocytes and to compare repertoires between tumor and blood. Survival after dendritic cell vaccination was correlated with TCR sequencing metrics, such as TIL content and the overlap between tumor and blood repertoires. What the authors observed across the whole study: TCR clonality showed no direct relationship with survival, which suggests that a diverse polyclonal response may matter. After dendritic cell vaccination, a higher estimated pretreatment TIL content predicted longer time to progression and longer overall survival. The three-group TCR overlap response model was described as speculative and requiring prospective validation. The cohort was small and heterogeneous, with few patients having full blood and tumor sets and even fewer initial-recurrent tumor pairs.

Patients were selected for having adequate residual fresh-frozen tumor tissue and more than two years of available survival data. An isocitrate dehydrogenase mutation was not carried by any of the glioblastoma patients, although molecular status was otherwise variable. Before DNA isolation, tumor specimens were washed free of blood and had necrotic areas removed, and H&E staining verified tumor content above 20%. The Qiagen DNeasy Blood extraction Kit was used for extraction of genomic DNA. Using the immunoSEQ assay, TCRB CDR3 regions were amplified from approximately 2.1 micrograms of genomic DNA, or from all available DNA when less than that was on hand. For multiplex PCR, 60 forward primers for TCR V beta segments and 13 reverse primers for J beta segments were used. To estimate the number of reads per starting template, synthetic control templates were added to each sample at limiting dilution. Reads of 87 bp were generated by sequencing on the Illumina HiSeq System. Under the source paper's analysis protocol: PCR and sequencing errors were removed by a nearest neighbor algorithm that merged closely related sequences. Tumor samples were used in the study only if more than 100 unique TCRs were identified. The estimated TIL fraction was calculated by dividing the T cell count, derived from reads and spike-in coverage, by the number of input cells, assuming 6.4 pg of DNA per diploid cell. TCR overlap was measured as the percentage of unique tumor TCR beta sequences also present in the same patient's peripheral blood. TCRdb limited this immuneACCESS table to in-frame rearrangements with V and J called. A share of clones is missing; checked studies link under half to unresolved V genes, and the rest is unexplained. V and J calls and clone size are copied from that table; D and trimming were computed from the DNA. This sample gives approximately 370 clones in total; 92% of them show up just once. In total, the top ten clones hold about 6% of the sample.

This clone has a single count. Its antigen is currently not known. It has no much larger one-base neighbor in the sample; base qualities were not kept. Counted from cysteine to phenylalanine, this CDR3 has 15 amino acids. Only CDR3 DNA is held: 45 bases, read in frame from base 1. V was cut back by 5 bases and J by 1 base, leaving a gap of 14 bases between them. Sequences SEHNR (CDR1) and FQNEAQ (CDR2) are obtained from the germline V gene (reference sequence). The starting material was tumor tissue, obtained before dendritic cell vaccination. The chain links TRBV7-9 with TRBJ1-1, with TRBD1 perhaps the D gene, on 6 matching bases. This clonotype was obtained from a human donor with glioblastoma. The bases are TGTGCCAGCAGCCCGCCTGGGGGCCAGAACACTGAAGCTTTCTTT. This codes for CASSPPGGQNTEAFF.